Following are 18 T cell receptor beta chains from one sample sequenced in a study of Ad26.COV2.S vaccination and SARS-CoV-2 variants. The table came from immunoSEQ multiplex PCR; TCRdb's copy has only in-frame clones and leaves some out. The sample has about 680,000 clones; about 90% are singletons. Indicated treatment: roughly 18 received Ad26.COV2.S at low or high dose, single or two shots; 5 received placebo; per-sample allocation not given. Vaccine and placebo recipients were sampled on day 63 after the first injection. The sample was peripheral blood, taken in a trial of Ad26.COV2.S vaccine versus placebo. The origin of the receptors is a person between 18 and 60 years old who received the Ad26.COV2.S COVID-19 vaccine or a placebo.

V usage is TRBV27 and J usage is TRBJ2-2, with 8 bases that match TRBD1. Trimming took 4 bases from V and 7 from J; bases not matched to a gene: 8. Germline lookup yields CDR1 MNHEY and CDR2 SMNVEV (reference sequence). The CDR3 has 15 amino acids. CDR3 DNA: TGTGCCAGCAGTTCCCGGGACAGGATTTACGGGGAGCTGTTTTTT. Encoded protein: CASSSRDRIYGELFF.

The chain links TRBV7-9 to TRBJ2-7; no definite D call. Germline CDR1 and CDR2: SEHNR and FQNEAQ (reference sequence). V lost 5 bases, J lost 4 bases, and 18 bases lay in between. The length of the CDR3 is 15 residues. The CDR3 region is CASSREGGRSYEQYF. In DNA form, the CDR3 reads TGTGCCAGCAGCCGCGAAGGTGGGCGGAGTTACGAGCAGTACTTC.

V usage is TRBV14 and J usage is TRBJ2-7; either TRBD1 or TRBD2 may fit D (5 bases each). In germline, CDR1 is SGHDN, CDR2 FVKESK. This CDR3 comprises 15 residues. V lost 1 base and J 2 bases, leaving 12 bases between the germline ends. CDR3 nucleotides: TGTGCCAGCAGCCAAGGGGGACGGCCCCCCTACGAGCAGTACTTC. It yields the protein CASSQGGRPPYEQYF.

This clone occurred once. The chain recombines TRBV10-3 with TRBJ1-6; TRBD1 matches 7 bases. The junction had 5 bases not matched to a gene; V was cut back by 5 bases and J by 7 bases. This CDR3 contains 14 residues. Germline loops: CDR1 ENHRY, CDR2 SYGVKD. Here the CDR3 reads CAISFEGGNSPLHF. CDR3 sequence (DNA): TGTGCCATCAGTTTCGAAGGGGGCAATTCACCCCTCCACTTT.

The chain employs TRBV4-2 and TRBJ1-5; 7 nucleotides agree with TRBD1. V gave up 1 base and J gave up 9 bases; unmatched junction bases: 12. Germline V CDR1 and CDR2: LGHNA, YNFKEQ. This CDR3 contains 16 residues. The CDR3 sequence: CASSQGAGQAWGPQHF. Written as DNA, the CDR3 is TGTGCCAGCAGCCAAGGTGCCGGACAGGCCTGGGGGCCCCAGCATTTT.

The chain links TRBV10-3 to TRBJ2-3; D might be TRBD2 (6 bases). Germline V gene lookup returns CDR1 ENHRY and CDR2 SYGVKD. CDR3 length equals 14 residues. V was cut by 6 bases and J by 1 base, with 11 bases left in between. Here the CDR3 reads CAIRAREGTDTQYF. DNA of the CDR3: TGTGCCATCAGGGCGCGGGAAGGCACAGATACGCAGTATTTT.

This chain joins TRBV4-2 and TRBJ2-4; D call uncertain. The ends were cut back, 1 base at V and 8 bases at J, with 3 bases in the middle. Germline V CDR1 and CDR2: LGHNA, YNFKEQ. There are 11 residues in the CDR3. This CDR3 is CASSQGDIQYF. Here the CDR3 DNA reads TGTGCCAGCAGCCAAGGGGACATTCAGTACTTC.

The chain is built from TRBV5-1 and TRBJ2-1; a possible D gene is TRBD2 (5 bases). The CDR3 length is 16 residues. Germline CDR1 is SGHRS and CDR2 is YFSETQ. V shed 1 base and J shed 0 bases, with 11 bases lying between them. CDR3 loop: CASSLPPGSSYNEQFF. DNA for the CDR3: TGCGCCAGCAGCTTGCCTCCGGGGAGCTCCTACAATGAGCAGTTCTTC.

The genes are TRBV30 and TRBJ1-6; D perhaps matches TRBD1 (5 bases). This CDR3 comprises 14 residues. Germline CDR1 is GTSNPN and CDR2 is SVGIG (reference sequence). V lost 0 bases and J 8 bases, leaving 11 bases between the germline ends. For the CDR3, the DNA is TGTGCCTGGAGTGTACGGGGACTCCATTCACCCCTCCACTTT. It specifies CAWSVRGLHSPLHF.

The chain links TRBV7-2 to TRBJ2-2; D unclear. Between the trimmed V and J ends, which lost 5 bases and 3 bases, there was a span of 4 bases. The CDR3 has 12 amino acids. Looked up from germline, CDR1 is SGHTA and CDR2 is FQGNSA. This CDR3 reads CASSLYTGELFF. The CDR3 bases are TGTGCCAGCAGCCTATACACCGGGGAGCTGTTTTTT.

The rearrangement uses TRBV6-6 and TRBJ1-5, with no clear D. Trimming cost V 7 bases and J 0 bases, with 10 bases left between them. Germline loops: CDR1 MNHNY, CDR2 SVGAGI (reference sequence). The CDR3 loop spans 14 amino acids. CDR3 sequence: CASIPGNSNQPQHF. CDR3 bases: TGTGCCAGCATCCCGGGTAATAGCAATCAGCCCCAGCATTTT.

V and J are TRBV19 and TRBJ2-1, with D unclear. CDR1 is LNHDA and CDR2 is SQIVND in the germline V gene (reference sequence). This CDR3 region has 11 residues. Trimming left V 7 bases short and J 10 bases short, with 11 bases between. CDR3 region: CASTSGGEQFF. The CDR3 nucleotides read TGTGCCAGTACTTCAGGTGGGGAGCAGTTCTTC.

This clone turned up a few times. The chain employs TRBV4-3 and TRBJ1-5; TRBD1 might be the D (5 bases). From germline, CDR1 is LGHNA and CDR2 YSLEER. The CDR3 spans 15 residues. The V end was cut by 4 bases, the J end by 5 bases, with 15 bases between. The CDR3: CASSLHRRGDQPQHF. The CDR3, as DNA: TGCGCCAGCAGCCTCCATAGGAGGGGAGATCAGCCCCAGCATTTT.

This chain uses TRBV29-1 with TRBJ1-2, with D unresolved. The CDR3 has 14 residues. The germline gives CDR1 SQVTM, CDR2 ANQGSEA. V was cut by 6 bases and J by 4 bases, with 18 bases left in between. The chain's CDR3 is CSVRVPDHLYGYTF. CDR3 sequence (DNA): TGCAGCGTACGGGTCCCGGATCACCTCTATGGCTACACCTTC.

This clone appeared a few times. The J gene is TRBJ1-1, the V gene TRBV7-2; D not resolved. The CDR3 sequence is 13 residues long. V gave up 8 bases and J gave up 11 bases, with 21 bases separating them. CDR1 is SGHTA and CDR2 is FQGNSA in the germline V gene. The chain's CDR3 is CASGPPPRGWAFF. The CDR3 nucleotides are TGTGCCAGCGGGCCCCCCCCGAGAGGGTGGGCTTTCTTT.

The DNA of the CDR3 is TGTGCCAGCAGCCAAGAAAGTACAGGGGGTCGGACTGAAGCTTTCTTT. It translates to CASSQESTGGRTEAFF. The chain employs TRBV4-2 and TRBJ1-1; 8 positions agree with TRBD1. Germline V CDR1 and CDR2: LGHNA, YNFKEQ. This CDR3 spans 16 amino acids. Trimming cost V 0 bases and J 5 bases; bases outside gene matches: 8.

Only one count was recorded for this clone. V usage is TRBV18 and J usage is TRBJ2-7, with 9 bases aligning to TRBD1. The germline gives CDR1 KGHSH, CDR2 LQKENI. Unmatched junction bases numbered 5, after V lost 3 bases and J lost 2 bases. The CDR3 is 15 amino acids. Here the CDR3 reads CASSPATGGTYEQYF. The CDR3 DNA is TGTGCCAGCTCACCGGCTACAGGGGGCACCTACGAGCAGTACTTC.

This chain links TRBV21-1 with TRBJ1-5. TRBV21-1 is recorded as a pseudogene. CDR3 length: 15 residues. This CDR3 is CASSKRGESNQPQHF. The CDR3 coding sequence is TGTGCCAGCAGCAAACGGGGGGAGAGCAATCAGCCCCAGCATTTT.